This T cell receptor beta chain was retrieved from a study of OX40 agonist ivuxolimab in advanced cancers. The ends lost 10 bases at V and 8 bases at J; junction bases unmatched: 11. CDR1 ENHRY and CDR2 SYGVKD come from the germline V gene. The CDR3 length is 15 residues. Clones were sequenced by immunoSEQ multiplex PCR, and TCRdb holds only the in-frame ones, with some missing. The sample carries about 7,200 clones, around 80% recorded once. The chain uses TRBV10-3 and TRBJ2-3; 14 bases are a match to TRBD2. This TCR was recovered from an adult with an advanced solid tumor such as melanoma, head and neck, liver or kidney cancer. The sequences come from CD4+ or CD8+ T cells sorted from blood, collected in a trial of the OX40 agonist ivuxolimab. CDR3 bases: TGTGCCAGCAGATCGTCGGGACTAGCGGGGGTTACGCAGTATTTT. Protein sequence: CASRSSGLAGVTQYF.